A selection of T cell receptor beta chains follows, all from one sample in a study of T cell responses to AZD1222 COVID-19 vaccine. This table comes from immunoSEQ multiplex PCR, and its TCRdb copy is limited to in-frame clones, with some not included. The sample comprises 120,000 or so clones, 88% of which are singletons, and 18% rests with the top ten. The sample here was peripheral blood, taken on day 0 of MenACWY control vaccination. The receptors shown here come from an adult in good health. CDR3s leave out the opening cysteine and the closing phenylalanine or tryptophan.

v_gene,j_gene,CDR3aa
TRBV2,TRBJ2-3,ASRPLGTSGGSTDTQY
TRBV5-6,TRBJ1-1,ASSLVRLYYTEAF
TRBV7-2,TRBJ1-4,ASSRDRSGEKLF
TRBV19,TRBJ1-4,ASSKTDNEKLF
TRBV27,TRBJ2-7,ASRNRRTDYEQY
TRBV27,TRBJ2-6,ASSQPGRSSGANVLT
TRBV11-2,TRBJ2-5,ASSLDDRLRETQY
TRBV19,TRBJ2-1,ASSMRAEFEQF
TRBV18,TRBJ2-5,ASRREKVLETQY
TRBV24-1,TRBJ1-1,ATRGPGQGETEAF
TRBV7-9,TRBJ2-2,ASSLNPAGNTGELF
TRBV5-1,TRBJ1-2,ASSRGDQGNYGYT
TRBV3-1/TRBV3-2,TRBJ2-1,ASSHSGLNVNEQF
TRBV7-9,TRBJ1-2,ASSLIGDRINYGYT
TRBV7-3,TRBJ2-3,ASSSWTGGLDTQY
TRBV9,TRBJ2-3,ASSAHRGQNTDTQY
TRBV2,TRBJ2-3,ASSEGADTTDTQY
TRBV21-1,TRBJ1-2,ASSKASFVFYGYT
TRBV27,TRBJ1-6,ASRAQGYNSPLH
TRBV28,TRBJ1-5,ASLSGVAQPQH
TRBV19,TRBJ1-1,ASSIDLLTEAF
TRBV4-1,TRBJ2-1,ASSPLDSSYNEQF